The clone carrying this T cell receptor (beta chain) was detected only once. Antigen: not known. V lost 6 bases and J lost 9; bases outside the gene matches: 4. The CDR3 extends over 12 amino acids. Germline CDR1 MNHNY, CDR2 SVGAGI (reference sequence). This sample stems from a study of T cell responses to AZD1222 COVID-19 vaccine. Study at large: Investigators merged groups given second doses at roughly 4 or roughly 12 weeks. General study findings and limits: Only six people who got AZD1222 tested seropositive at baseline. A rise in Spike-specific TCR breadth and depth followed two AZD1222 doses. Donors were largely white British and mainly female; clonal diversity was possibly underestimated.

TCRdb's table, derived via immunoSEQ multiplex PCR, lists solely in-frame clones and lacks some. The table records some 85,000 clones, 90% to 95% of them present only once. The TCR was taken from an adult in good health. The V and J genes are TRBV6-6 and TRBJ2-1; 8 positions match TRBD1. The material sequenced was peripheral blood, taken on day 0 of AZD1222 vaccination. In DNA, the CDR3 is TGTGCCAGCAGGTGGACAGGGCCTGAGCAGTTCTTC. It translates to CASRWTGPEQFF.